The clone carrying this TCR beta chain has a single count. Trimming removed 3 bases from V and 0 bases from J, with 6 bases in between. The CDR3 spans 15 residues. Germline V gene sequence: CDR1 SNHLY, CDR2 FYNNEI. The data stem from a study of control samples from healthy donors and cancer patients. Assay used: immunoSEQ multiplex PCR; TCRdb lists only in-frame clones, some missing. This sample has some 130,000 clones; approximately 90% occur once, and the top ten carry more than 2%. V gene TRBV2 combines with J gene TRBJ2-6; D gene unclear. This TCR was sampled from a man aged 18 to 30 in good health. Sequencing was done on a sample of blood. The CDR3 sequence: CASSEEPSGANVLTF. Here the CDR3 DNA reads TGTGCCAGCAGTGAGGAACCCTCTGGGGCCAACGTCCTGACTTTC.